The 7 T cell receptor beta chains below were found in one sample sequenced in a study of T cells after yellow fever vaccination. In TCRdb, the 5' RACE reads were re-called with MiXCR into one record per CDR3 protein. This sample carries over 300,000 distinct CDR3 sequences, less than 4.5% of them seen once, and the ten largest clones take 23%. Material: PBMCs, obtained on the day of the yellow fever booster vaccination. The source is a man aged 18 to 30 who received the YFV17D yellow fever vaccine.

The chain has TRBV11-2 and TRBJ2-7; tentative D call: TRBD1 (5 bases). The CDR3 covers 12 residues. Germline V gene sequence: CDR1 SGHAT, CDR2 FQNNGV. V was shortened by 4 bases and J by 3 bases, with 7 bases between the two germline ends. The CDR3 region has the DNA TGTGCCAGCAGCTGGGGCTTCTACGAGCAGTACTTC. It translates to CASSWGFYEQYF. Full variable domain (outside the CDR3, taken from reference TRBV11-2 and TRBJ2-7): EAGVAQSPRYKIIEKRQSVAFWCNPISGHATLYWYQQILGQGPKLLIQFQNNGVVDDSQLPKDRFSAERLKGVDSTLKIQPAKLEDSAVYLCASSWGFYEQYFGPGTRLTVT.

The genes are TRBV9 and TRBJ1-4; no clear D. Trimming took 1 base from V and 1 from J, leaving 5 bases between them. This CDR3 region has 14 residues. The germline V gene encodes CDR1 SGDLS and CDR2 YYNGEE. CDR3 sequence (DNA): TGTGCCAGCAGCGTACCCGGAACTAATGAAAAACTGTTTTTT. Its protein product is CASSVPGTNEKLFF.

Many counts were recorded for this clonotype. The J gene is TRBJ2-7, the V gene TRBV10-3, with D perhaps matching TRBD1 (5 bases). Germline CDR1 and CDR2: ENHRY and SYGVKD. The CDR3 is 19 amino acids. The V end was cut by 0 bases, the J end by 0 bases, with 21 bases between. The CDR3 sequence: CAISESPWQGQKSSYEQYV. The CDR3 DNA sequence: TGTGCCATCAGTGAGTCCCCCTGGCAGGGCCAAAAGAGCTCCTACGAGCAGTACGTC.

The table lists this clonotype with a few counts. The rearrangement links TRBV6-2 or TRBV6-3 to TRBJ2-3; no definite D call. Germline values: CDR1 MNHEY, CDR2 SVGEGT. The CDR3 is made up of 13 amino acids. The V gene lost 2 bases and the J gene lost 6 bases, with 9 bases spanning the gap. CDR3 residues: CASSYRAGDTQYF. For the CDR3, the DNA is TGTGCCAGCAGTTACCGGGCCGGGGATACGCAGTATTTT.

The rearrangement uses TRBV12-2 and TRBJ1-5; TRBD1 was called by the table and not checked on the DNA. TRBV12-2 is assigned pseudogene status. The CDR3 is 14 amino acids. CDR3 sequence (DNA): TGTGCAAGTCGACGGGACAGGGGTTTCGGGCCCCAGCATTTT. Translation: CASRRDRGFGPQHF.

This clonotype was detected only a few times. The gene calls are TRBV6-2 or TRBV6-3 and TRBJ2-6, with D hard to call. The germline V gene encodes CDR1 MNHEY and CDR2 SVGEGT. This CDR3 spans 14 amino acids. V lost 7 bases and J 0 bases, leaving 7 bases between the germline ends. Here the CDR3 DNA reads TGTGCCAGCACCCCGTTCTCTGGGGCCAACGTCCTGACTTTC. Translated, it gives CASTPFSGANVLTF.

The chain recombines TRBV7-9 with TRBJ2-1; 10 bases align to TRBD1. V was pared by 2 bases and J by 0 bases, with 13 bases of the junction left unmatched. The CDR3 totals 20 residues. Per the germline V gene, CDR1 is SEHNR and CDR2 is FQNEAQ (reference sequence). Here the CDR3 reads CASSLRPGQGPRVSYNEQFF. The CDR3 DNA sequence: TGTGCCAGCAGCTTACGACCGGGACAGGGGCCTCGAGTCTCCTACAATGAGCAGTTCTTC.